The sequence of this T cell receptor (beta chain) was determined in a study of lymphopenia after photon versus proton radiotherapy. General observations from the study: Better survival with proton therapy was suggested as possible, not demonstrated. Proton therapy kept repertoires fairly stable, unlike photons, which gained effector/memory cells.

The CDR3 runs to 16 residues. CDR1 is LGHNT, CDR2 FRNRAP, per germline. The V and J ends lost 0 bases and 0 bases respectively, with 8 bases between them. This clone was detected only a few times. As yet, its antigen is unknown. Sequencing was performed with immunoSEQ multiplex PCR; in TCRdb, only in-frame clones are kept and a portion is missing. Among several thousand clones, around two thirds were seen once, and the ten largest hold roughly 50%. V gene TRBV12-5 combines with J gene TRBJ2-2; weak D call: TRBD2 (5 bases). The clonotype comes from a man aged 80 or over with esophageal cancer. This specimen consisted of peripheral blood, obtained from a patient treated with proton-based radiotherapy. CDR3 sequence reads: CASGLVERANTGELFF. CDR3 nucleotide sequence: TGTGCTAGTGGTTTGGTTGAGAGGGCGAACACCGGGGAGCTGTTTTTT.